The source of this T cell receptor beta chain is a study of response to subunit inactivated influenza vaccine. Study observations and caveats: The study's authors posited that every seasonal influenza vaccination enlists few new T cells.

Via MiXCR, TCRdb re-called the RT-PCR reads, giving one row per CDR3 protein. Of more than 400,000 distinct CDR3 sequences in the sample, about a tenth were seen once. This CDR3 is 16 amino acids long. J was trimmed by 4 bases and V by 2 bases; bases with no gene match: 8. CDR1 and CDR2 (germline): SGHTA, FQGNSA. Turning to this clonotype: The antigen remains unidentified.

The chain employs TRBV7-2 and TRBJ2-1, with 7 bases fitting TRBD2. This receptor was taken from a man in his fifties who received an inactivated influenza vaccine. Sequences were derived from PBMCs from blood, sampled roughly 46 days after vaccination. CDR3 protein: CASSLSGLAAYNEQFF. In nucleotides, the CDR3 is TGTGCCAGCAGCTTATCGGGCCTAGCGGCTTACAATGAGCAGTTCTTC.